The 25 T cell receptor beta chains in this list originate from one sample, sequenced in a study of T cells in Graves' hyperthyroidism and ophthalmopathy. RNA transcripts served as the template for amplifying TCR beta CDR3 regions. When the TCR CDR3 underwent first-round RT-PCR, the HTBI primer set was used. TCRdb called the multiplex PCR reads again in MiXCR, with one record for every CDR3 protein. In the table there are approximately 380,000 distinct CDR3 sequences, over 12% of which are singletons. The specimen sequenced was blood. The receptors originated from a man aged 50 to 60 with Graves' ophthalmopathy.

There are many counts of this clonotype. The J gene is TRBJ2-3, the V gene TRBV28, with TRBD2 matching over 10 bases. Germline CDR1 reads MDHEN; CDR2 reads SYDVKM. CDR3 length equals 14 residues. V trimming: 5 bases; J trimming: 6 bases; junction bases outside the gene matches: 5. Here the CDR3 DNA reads TGTGCCAGCAGTACTAGCGGGGAAAGGGATACGCAGTATTTT. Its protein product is CASSTSGERDTQYF. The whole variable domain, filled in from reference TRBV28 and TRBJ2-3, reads DVKVTQSSRYLVKRTGEKVFLECVQDMDHENMFWYRQDPGLGLRLIYFSYDVKMKEKGDIPEGYSVSREKKERFSLILESASTNQTSMYLCASSTSGERDTQYFGPGTRLTVL.

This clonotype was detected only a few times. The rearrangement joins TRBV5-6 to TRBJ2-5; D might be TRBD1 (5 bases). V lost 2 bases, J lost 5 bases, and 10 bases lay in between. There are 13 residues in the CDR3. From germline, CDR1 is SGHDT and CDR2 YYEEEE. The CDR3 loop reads CASSLRQMETQYF. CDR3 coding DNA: TGTGCCAGCAGCTTAAGACAGATGGAGACCCAGTACTTC.

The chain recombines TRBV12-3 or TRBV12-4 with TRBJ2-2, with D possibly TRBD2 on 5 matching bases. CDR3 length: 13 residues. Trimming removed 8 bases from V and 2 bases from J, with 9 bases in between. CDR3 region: CASLATNTGELFF. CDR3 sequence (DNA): TGTGCCAGCTTAGCGACCAACACCGGGGAGCTGTTTTTT.

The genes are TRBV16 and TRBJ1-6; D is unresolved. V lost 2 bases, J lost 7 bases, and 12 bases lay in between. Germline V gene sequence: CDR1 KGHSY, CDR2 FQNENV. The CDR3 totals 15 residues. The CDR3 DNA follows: TGTGCCAGCAGCCAAACCGGGAAAGGAAATTCACCCCTCCACTTT. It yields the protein CASSQTGKGNSPLHF.

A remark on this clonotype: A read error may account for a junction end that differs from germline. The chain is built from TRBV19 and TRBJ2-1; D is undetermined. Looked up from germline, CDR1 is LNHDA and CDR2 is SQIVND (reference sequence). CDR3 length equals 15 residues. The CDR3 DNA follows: TGTGCCAGTGGTATAGGCCTAGTCCCCTACAATGAGCAGTTCTTC. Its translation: CASGIGLVPYNEQFF.

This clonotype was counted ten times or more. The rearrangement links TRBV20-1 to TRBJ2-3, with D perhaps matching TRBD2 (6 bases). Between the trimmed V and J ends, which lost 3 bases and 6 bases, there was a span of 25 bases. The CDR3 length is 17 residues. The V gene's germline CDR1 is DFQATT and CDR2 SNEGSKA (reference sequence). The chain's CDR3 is CSASPSRGGASMDTQYF. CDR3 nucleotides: TGCAGTGCTAGCCCAAGTCGCGGCGGGGCCTCTATGGATACGCAGTATTTT.

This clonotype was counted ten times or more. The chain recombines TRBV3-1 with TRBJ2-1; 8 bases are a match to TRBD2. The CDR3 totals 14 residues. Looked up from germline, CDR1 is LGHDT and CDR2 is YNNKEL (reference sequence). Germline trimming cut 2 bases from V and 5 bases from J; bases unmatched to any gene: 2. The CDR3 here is CASSQTSGDNEQFF. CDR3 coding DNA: TGTGCCAGCAGCCAAACTAGCGGTGACAATGAGCAGTTCTTC.

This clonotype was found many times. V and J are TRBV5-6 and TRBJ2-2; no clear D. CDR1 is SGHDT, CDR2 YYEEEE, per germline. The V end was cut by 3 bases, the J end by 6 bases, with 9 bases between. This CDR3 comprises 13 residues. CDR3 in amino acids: CASSSKSAGELFF. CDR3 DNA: TGTGCCAGCAGCTCTAAATCTGCCGGGGAGCTGTTTTTT.

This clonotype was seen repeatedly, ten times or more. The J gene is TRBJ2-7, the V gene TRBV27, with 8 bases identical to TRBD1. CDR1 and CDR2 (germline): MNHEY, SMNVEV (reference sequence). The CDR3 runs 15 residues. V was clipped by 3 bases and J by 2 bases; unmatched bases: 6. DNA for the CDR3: TGTGCCAGCAGTTTTTTGGGGACAGGAGCCTACGAGCAGTACTTC. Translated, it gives CASSFLGTGAYEQYF.

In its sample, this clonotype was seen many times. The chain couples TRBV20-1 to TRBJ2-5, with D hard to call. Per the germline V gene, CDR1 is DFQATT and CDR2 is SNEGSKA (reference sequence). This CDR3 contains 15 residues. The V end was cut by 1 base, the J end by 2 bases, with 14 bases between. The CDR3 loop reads CSARVRRWGQETQYF. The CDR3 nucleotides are TGCAGTGCTAGAGTGCGGAGATGGGGACAAGAGACCCAGTACTTC.

CDR3 protein: CASSFSGIEVTDTQYF. The CDR3 nucleotides read TGTGCCAGCAGCTTTAGCGGGATCGAAGTCACAGATACGCAGTATTTT. V is TRBV3-1 and J is TRBJ2-3; the match to TRBD2 covers 8 bases. Per germline, CDR1 LGHDT and CDR2 YNNKEL (reference sequence). V shed 5 bases, J shed 2 bases, and the junction held 9 bases outside the gene matches. CDR3 length equals 16 residues.

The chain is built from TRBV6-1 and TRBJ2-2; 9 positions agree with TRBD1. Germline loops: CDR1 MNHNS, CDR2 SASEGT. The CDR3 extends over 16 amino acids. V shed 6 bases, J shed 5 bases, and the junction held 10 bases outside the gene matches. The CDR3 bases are TGTGCCAGCAGACCTCCTGGACAGGGGTATACCGGGGAGCTGTTTTTT. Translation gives CASRPPGQGYTGELFF.

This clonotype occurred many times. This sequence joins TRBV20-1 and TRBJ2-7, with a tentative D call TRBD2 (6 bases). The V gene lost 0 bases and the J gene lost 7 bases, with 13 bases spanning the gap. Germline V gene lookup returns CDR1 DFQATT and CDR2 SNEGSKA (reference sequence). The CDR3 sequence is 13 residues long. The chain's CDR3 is CSARDALAWEQYF. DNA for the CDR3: TGCAGTGCTAGAGATGCACTAGCTTGGGAGCAGTACTTC.

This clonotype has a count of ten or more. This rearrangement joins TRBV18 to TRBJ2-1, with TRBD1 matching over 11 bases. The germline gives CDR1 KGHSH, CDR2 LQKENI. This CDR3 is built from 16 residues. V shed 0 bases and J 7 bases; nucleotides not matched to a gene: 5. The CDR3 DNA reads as TGTGCCAGCTCACCACCGGGACAGGGGGATTTGAATGAGCAGTTCTTC. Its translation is CASSPPGQGDLNEQFF.

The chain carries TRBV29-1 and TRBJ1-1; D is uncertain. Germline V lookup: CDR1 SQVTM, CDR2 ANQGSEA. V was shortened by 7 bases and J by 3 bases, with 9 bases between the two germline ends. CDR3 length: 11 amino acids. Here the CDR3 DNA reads TGCAGCGGGGAGAGGTACACTGAAGCTTTCTTT. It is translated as CSGERYTEAFF.

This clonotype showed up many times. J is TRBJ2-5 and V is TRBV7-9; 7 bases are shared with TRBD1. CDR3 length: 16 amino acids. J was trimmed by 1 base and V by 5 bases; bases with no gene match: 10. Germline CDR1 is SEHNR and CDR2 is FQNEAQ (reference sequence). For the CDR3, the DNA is TGTGCCAGCAGCCCTACCCGGGGACAGCCCCAAGAGACCCAGTACTTC. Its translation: CASSPTRGQPQETQYF.

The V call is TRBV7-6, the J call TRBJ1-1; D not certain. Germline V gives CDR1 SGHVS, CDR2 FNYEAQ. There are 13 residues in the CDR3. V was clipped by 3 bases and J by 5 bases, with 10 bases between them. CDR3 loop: CASSFKDLTEAFF. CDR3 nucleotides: TGTGCCAGCAGCTTTAAGGACCTAACTGAAGCTTTCTTT. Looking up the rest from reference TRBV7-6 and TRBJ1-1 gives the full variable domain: GAGVSQSPRYKVTKRGQDVALRCDPISGHVSLYWYRQALGQGPEFLTYFNYEAQQDKSGLPNDRFSAERPEGSISTLTIQRTEQRDSAMYRCASSFKDLTEAFFGQGTRLTVV.

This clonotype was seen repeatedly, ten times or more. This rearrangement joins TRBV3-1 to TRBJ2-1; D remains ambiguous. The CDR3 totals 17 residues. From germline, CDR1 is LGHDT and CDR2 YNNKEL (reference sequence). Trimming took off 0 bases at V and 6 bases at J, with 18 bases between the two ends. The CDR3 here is CASSQDNGIVGTNEQFF. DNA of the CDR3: TGTGCCAGCAGCCAAGATAATGGGATCGTTGGCACCAATGAGCAGTTCTTC.

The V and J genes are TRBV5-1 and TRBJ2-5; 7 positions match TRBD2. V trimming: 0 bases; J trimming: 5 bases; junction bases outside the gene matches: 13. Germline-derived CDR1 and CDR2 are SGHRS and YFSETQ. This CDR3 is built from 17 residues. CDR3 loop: CASSLVGLGGRAETQYF. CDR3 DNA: TGCGCCAGCAGCTTGGTTGGTCTGGGAGGGAGGGCCGAGACCCAGTACTTC.

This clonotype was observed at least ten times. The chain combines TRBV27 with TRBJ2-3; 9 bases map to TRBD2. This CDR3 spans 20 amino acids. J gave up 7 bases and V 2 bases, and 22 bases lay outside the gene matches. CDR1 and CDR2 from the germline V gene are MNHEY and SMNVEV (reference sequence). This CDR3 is CASSLRGRLAGVPYRNTQYF. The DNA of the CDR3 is TGTGCCAGCAGTTTACGGGGTCGGTTAGCGGGAGTCCCCTATAGGAATACGCAGTATTTT.

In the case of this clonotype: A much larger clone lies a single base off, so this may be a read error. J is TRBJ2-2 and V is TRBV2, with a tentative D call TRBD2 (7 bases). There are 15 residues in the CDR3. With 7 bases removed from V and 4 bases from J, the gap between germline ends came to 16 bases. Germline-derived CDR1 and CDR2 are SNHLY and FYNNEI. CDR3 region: CASTLEGEGTGELFF. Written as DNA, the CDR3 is TGTGCCAGCACCCTGGAGGGGGAGGGCACCGGGGAGCTGTTTTTT.

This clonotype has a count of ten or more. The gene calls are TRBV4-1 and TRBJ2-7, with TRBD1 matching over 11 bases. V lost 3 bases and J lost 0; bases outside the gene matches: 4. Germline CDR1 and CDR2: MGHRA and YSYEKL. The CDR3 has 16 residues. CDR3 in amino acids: CASSQGQGGTSYEQYF. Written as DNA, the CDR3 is TGCGCCAGCAGCCAGGGACAGGGGGGAACCTCCTACGAGCAGTACTTC.

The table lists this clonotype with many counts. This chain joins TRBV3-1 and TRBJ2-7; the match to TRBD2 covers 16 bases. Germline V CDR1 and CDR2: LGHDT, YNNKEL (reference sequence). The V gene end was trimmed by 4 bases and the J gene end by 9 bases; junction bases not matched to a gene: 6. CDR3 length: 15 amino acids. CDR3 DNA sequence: TGTGCCAGCAGCCTCGGGACTAGCGGGAGGGCCCGGCAGTACTTC. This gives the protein CASSLGTSGRARQYF.

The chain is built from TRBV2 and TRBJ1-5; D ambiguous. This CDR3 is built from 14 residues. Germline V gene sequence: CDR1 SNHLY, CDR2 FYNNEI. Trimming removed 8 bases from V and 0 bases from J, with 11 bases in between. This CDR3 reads CASASVDSNQPQHF. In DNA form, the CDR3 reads TGTGCCAGCGCGAGTGTCGATAGCAATCAGCCCCAGCATTTT.

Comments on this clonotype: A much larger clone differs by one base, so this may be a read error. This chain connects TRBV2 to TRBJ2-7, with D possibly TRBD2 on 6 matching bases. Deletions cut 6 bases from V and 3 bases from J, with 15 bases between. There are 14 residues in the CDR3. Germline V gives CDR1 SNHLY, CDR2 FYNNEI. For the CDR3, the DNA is TGTGCCAGCAGAAGAGACGGGGGAAACTACGAGCAGTACTTC. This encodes CASRRDGGNYEQYF. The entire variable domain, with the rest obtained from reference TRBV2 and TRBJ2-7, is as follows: EPEVTQTPSHQVTQMGQEVILRCVPISNHLYFYWYRQILGQKVEFLVSFYNNEISEKSEIFDDQFSVERPDGSNFTLKIRSTKLEDSAMYFCASRRDGGNYEQYFGPGTRLTVT.